This TCR beta chain was identified during a study of T cell changes during pregnancy in multiple sclerosis (dated by TCRdb to the late 2010s). In terms of the full investigation: Changes in the T cell repertoire over the course of pregnancy were examined in this study in women with multiple sclerosis.

Comments on this clone: The specificity of this receptor is unknown. Nothing much larger sits one base from this clone, and base qualities are not available.

The library came from the immunoSEQ multiplex PCR assay. TCRdb obtained this table from immuneACCESS and retained in-frame rearrangements with V and J assigned. These tables miss some clones; where compared with another copy, unresolved V genes account for less than half of the shortfall, and the remainder is unexplained. The sample data list under 70,000 clones, and around 90% of these were observed just once. The biggest ten clones account for 0.25% to 0.3% of the sample. After removal of 6 bases from V and 4 bases from J, the junction retains 6 bases not matched to a gene. CDR1 LNHDA and CDR2 SQIVND are derived from the germline V gene (reference sequence). From the cysteine up to the phenylalanine, the CDR3 has a length of 14 residues. Left in the record is the CDR3 DNA by itself, 42 bases read in frame from the first base.

The sequencing used CD4+ T cells from peripheral blood mononuclear cells, collected after pregnancy. The chain joins TRBV19 to TRBJ1-2; TRBD1 lines up with 9 middle nucleotides. The TCR sequence derives from a female donor with multiple sclerosis, enrolled in a pregnancy study. For the CDR3, the sequence is CASRTGGQGYGYTF. The sequence in DNA is TGTGCCAGTAGAACAGGGGGCCAGGGCTATGGCTACACCTTC. The variable domain in full, with residues beyond the CDR3 obtained from the reference TRBV19 and TRBJ1-2 genes, is DGGITQSPKYLFRKEGQNVTLSCEQNLNHDAMYWYRQDPGQGLRLIYYSQIVNDFQKGDIAEGYSVSREKKESFPLTVTSAQKNPTAFYLCASRTGGQGYGYTFGSGTRLTVV.